This T cell receptor beta chain is from a study of blood T cell repertoires in COVID-19. Participants spanned ages roughly 18 to 90 years and resided in roughly 22 US areas. Assignment of participants to cohorts was predicated upon participant-reported clinical history. The authors' processing: Nucleated cell counts were estimated from reference gene primer amplification. The data were produced by immunoSEQ multiplex PCR, yet TCRdb's version contains in-frame clones alone and is incomplete. V and J calls and clone size are given by that table; D and trimming were obtained from the DNA. The sample has some 270,000 clones; 65% to 85% are singletons. Germline V lookup: CDR1 MDHEN, CDR2 SYDVKM. CDR3 length: 14 residues. Trimming took 8 bases from V and 0 from J; bases not matched to a gene: 7.

The chain couples TRBV28 to TRBJ2-7; 7 bases map to TRBD2. Sequencing was performed on PBMCs or T cells enriched from blood (not recorded which). This clonotype was sampled from a man aged 45-60 years who had recovered from COVID-19. CDR3 protein: CASLRAGVSYEQYF. In DNA, the CDR3 is TGTGCCAGCCTTAGGGCGGGAGTCTCCTACGAGCAGTACTTC.